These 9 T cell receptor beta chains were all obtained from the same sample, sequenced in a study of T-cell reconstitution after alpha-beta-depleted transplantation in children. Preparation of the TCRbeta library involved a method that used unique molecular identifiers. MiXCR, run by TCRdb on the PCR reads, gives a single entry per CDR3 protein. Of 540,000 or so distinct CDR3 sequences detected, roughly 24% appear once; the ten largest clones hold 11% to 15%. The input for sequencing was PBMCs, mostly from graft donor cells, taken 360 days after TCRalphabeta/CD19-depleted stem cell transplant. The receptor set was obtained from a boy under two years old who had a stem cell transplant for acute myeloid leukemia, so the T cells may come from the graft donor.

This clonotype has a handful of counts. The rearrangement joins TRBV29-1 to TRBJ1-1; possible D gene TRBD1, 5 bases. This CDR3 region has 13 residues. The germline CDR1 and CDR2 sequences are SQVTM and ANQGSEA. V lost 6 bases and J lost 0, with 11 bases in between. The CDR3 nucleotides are TGCAGCGTCGCGGGGGTGATGAACACTGAAGCTTTCTTT. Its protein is CSVAGVMNTEAFF.

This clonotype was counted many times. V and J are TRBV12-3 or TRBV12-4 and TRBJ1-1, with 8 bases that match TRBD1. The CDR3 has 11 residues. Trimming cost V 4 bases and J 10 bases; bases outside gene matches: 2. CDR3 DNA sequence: TGTGCCAGCAGTTCCAGGGGGCTAGCTTTCTTT. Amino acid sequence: CASSSRGLAFF.

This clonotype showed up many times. Here the CDR3 reads CASSPTVSNQPQHF. Written as DNA, the CDR3 is TGTGCCAGCAGTCCAACAGTTAGCAATCAGCCCCAGCATTTT. The chain has TRBV12-3 or TRBV12-4 and TRBJ1-5, with D unresolved. V was trimmed by 5 bases and J by 0 bases, leaving 8 bases between them. The CDR3 is made up of 14 amino acids.

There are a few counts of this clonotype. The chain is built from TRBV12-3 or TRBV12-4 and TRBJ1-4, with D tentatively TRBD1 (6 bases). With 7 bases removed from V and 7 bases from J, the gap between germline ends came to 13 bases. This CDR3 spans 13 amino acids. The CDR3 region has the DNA TGTGCCAGCACCGCGGGACATTCTGAAAAACTGTTTTTT. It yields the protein CASTAGHSEKLFF.

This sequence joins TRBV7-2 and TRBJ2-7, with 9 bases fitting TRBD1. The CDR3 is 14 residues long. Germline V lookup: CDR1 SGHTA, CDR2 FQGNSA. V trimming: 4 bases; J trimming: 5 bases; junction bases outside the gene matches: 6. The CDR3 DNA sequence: TGTGCCAGCAGCTCCCCACAGGGGGCCCACGAGCAGTACTTC. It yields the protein CASSSPQGAHEQYF.

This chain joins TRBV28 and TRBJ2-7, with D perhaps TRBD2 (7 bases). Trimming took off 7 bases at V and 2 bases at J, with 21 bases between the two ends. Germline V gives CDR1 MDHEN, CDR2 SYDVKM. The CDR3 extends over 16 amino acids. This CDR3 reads CASNPRGGSSTYEQYV. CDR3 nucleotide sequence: TGTGCCAGCAACCCGAGGGGGGGATCCTCTACCTACGAGCAGTACGTC.

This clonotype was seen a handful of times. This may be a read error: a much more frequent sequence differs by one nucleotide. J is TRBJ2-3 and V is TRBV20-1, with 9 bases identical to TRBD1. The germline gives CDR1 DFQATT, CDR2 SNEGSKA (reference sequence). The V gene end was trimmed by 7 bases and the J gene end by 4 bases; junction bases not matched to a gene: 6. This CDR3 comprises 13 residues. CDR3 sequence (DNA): TGCAGTGTTCCGGGACAGGGCCCAGATACGCAGTATTTT. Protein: CSVPGQGPDTQYF.

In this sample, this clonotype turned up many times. The CDR3 is CASRARLGVVETQYF. The CDR3 DNA sequence: TGTGCCAGCAGAGCTAGACTTGGGGTGGTAGAGACCCAGTACTTC. V usage is TRBV7-2 and J usage is TRBJ2-5; D is unresolved. The germline CDR1 and CDR2 sequences are SGHTA and FQGNSA. Trimming pared 6 bases from V and 4 bases from J, leaving 18 bases between. The CDR3 is 15 residues long.

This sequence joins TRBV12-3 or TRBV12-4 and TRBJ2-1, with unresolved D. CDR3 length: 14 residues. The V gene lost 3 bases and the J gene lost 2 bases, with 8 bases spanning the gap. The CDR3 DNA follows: TGTGCCAGCAGTTTCGGTGGGCCCTACAATGAGCAGTTCTTC. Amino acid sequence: CASSFGGPYNEQFF.